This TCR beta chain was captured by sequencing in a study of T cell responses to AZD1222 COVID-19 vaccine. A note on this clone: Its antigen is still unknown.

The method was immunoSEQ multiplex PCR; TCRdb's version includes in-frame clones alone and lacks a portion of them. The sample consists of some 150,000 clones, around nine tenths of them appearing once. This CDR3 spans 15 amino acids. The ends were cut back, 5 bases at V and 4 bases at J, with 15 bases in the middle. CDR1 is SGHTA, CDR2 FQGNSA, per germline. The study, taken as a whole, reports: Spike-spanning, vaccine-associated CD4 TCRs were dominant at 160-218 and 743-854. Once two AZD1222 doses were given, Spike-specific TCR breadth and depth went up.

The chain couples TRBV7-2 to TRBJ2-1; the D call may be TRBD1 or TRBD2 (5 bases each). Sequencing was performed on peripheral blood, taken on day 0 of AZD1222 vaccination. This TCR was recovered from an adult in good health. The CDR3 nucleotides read TGTGCCAGCAGCCCCGATTTCGGGGCGTACAATGAGCAGTTCTTC. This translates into CASSPDFGAYNEQFF. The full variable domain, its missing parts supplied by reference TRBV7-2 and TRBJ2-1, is GAGVSQSPSNKVTEKGKDVELRCDPISGHTALYWYRQSLGQGLEFLIYFQGNSAPDKSGLPSDRFSAERTGGSVSTLTIQRTQQEDSAVYLCASSPDFGAYNEQFFGPGTRLTVL.